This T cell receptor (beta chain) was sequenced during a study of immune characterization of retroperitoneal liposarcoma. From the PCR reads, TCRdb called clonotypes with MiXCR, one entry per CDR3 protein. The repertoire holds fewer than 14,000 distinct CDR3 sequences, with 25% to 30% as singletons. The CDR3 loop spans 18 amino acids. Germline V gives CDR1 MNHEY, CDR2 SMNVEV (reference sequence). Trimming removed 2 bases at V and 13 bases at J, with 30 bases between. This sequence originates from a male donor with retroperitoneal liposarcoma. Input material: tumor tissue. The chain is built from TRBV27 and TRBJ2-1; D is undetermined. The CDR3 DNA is TGTGCCAGCAGTTTAGGATCGGGCCCTAAAGGCGGCAAAAACATTCAGTTCTTC. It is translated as CASSLGSGPKGGKNIQFF.